This entry features one TCR beta chain sequence. The CDR3 runs to 14 residues. Germline V lookup: CDR1 MNHEY, CDR2 SMNVEV (reference sequence). V dropped 3 bases and J dropped 7 bases, with 13 bases sitting between them. The sample is drawn from a study of cytomegalovirus exposure and HLA in healthy donors. The study ran its PCR with 60 Vbeta and 13 Jbeta primers. TCRdb keeps only in-frame clones here, not all; method: immunoSEQ multiplex PCR. This table holds around 150,000 clones, about 84% found once. The specimen was PBMCs. The V and J genes are TRBV27 and TRBJ1-5; D possibly corresponds to TRBD1 (6 bases). The receptor was derived from a male donor in good health and CMV-seronegative. The CDR3 reads CASSLRGGGQPQHF. CDR3 bases: TGTGCCAGCAGTTTGAGGGGGGGAGGACAGCCCCAGCATTTT.